The source of this T cell receptor beta chain is a study of beta chain features in type 1 diabetes. For the study at large: The patients were much like the healthy donors in age, gender and cell yields. Summed over all samples, the examined sorted cells came to fewer than 120,000,000.

On average, the one heparinised blood draw given by each donor was approximately 120 mL. Sequencing targeted expressed TCRB transcripts, as all isolated RNA had been reverse transcribed. An average of approximately 3.4 million reads was obtained for naive, central memory and regulatory T cell samples. The method was immunoSEQ multiplex PCR; TCRdb's version includes in-frame clones alone and lacks a portion of them. The sample records roughly 330,000 clones, about 10% being singletons. This CDR3 region has 14 residues. Per germline, CDR1 MNHEY and CDR2 SMNVEV (reference sequence). The V end was cut by 5 bases, the J end by 8 bases, with 18 bases between.

The sequence was collected from a woman aged 30 to 39 in good health. Sample: naive CD4+ T cells from blood. The V call is TRBV27, the J call TRBJ1-2; D perhaps matches TRBD1 (6 bases). The CDR3 DNA reads TGTGCCAGCAGTCCGACTCGACAGGTTGGGGGCTACACCTTC. It codes for CASSPTRQVGGYTF.